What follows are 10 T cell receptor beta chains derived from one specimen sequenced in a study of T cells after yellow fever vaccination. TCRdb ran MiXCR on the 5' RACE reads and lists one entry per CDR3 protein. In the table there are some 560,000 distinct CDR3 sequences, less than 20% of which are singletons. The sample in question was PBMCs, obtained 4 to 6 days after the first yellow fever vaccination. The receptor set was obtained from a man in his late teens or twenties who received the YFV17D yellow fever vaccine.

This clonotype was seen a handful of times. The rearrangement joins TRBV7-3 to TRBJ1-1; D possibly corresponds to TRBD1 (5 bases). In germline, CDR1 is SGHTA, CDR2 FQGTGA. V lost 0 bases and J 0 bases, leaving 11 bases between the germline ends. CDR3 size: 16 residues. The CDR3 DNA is TGTGCCAGCAGCTTAACTGGGGGAATAATGAACACTGAAGCTTTCTTT. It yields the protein CASSLTGGIMNTEAFF.

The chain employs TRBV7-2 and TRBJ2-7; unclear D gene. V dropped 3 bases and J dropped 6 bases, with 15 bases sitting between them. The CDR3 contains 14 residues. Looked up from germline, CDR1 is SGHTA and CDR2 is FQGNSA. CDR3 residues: CASSFLGPTGEQYV. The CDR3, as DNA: TGTGCCAGCAGCTTCCTCGGACCGACCGGCGAGCAGTACGTC.

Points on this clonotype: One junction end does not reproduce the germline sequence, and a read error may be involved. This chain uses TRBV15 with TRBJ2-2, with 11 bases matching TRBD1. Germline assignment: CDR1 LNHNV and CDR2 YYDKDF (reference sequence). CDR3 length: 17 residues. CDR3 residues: CATSRGGQGGPSGELLF. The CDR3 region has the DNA TGTGCCACCAGCAGAGGGGGACAGGGGGGACCTAGCGGGGAGCTGCTTTTT. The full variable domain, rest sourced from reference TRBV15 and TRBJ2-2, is DAMVIQNPRYQVTQFGKPVTLSCSQTLNHNVMYWYQQKSSQAPKLLFHYYDKDFNNEADTPDNFQSRRPNTSFCFLDIRSPGLGDTAMYLCATSRGGQGGPSGELLFGEGSRLTVL.

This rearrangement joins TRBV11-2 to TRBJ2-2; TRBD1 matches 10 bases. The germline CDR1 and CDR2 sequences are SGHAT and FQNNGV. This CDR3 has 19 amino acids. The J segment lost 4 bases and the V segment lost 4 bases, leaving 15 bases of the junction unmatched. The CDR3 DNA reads TGTGCCAGCAGCTACCGGGACAGGGGACGTTTTATGGCCACCGGGGAGCTGTTTTTT. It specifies CASSYRDRGRFMATGELFF.

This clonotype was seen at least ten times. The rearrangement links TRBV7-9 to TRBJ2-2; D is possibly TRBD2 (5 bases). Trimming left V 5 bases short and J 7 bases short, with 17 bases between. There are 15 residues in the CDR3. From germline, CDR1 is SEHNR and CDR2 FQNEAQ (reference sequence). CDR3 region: CASSPSSLAGGELFF. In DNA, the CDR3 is TGTGCCAGCAGCCCTAGCTCCCTAGCCGGCGGGGAGCTGTTTTTT.

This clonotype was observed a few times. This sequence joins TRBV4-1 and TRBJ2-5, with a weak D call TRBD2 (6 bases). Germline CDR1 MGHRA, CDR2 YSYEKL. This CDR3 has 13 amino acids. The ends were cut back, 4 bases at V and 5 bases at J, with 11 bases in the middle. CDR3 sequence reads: CASSPSAGETQYF. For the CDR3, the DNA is TGCGCCAGCAGCCCGTCGGCGGGGGAGACCCAGTACTTC.

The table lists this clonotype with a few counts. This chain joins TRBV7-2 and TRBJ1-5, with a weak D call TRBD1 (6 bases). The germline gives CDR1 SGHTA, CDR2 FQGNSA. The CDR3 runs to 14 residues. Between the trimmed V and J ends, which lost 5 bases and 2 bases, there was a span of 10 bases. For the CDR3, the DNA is TGTGCCAGCAGCGCTTACAGGGGCAATCAGCCCCAGCATTTT. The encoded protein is CASSAYRGNQPQHF.

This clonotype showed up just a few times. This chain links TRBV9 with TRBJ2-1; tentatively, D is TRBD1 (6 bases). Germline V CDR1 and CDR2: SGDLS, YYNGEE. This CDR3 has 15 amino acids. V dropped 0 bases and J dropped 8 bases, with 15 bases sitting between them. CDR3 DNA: TGTGCCAGCAGCGTAGGTGGACTGGACAGCCATGAGCAGTTCTTC. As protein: CASSVGGLDSHEQFF.

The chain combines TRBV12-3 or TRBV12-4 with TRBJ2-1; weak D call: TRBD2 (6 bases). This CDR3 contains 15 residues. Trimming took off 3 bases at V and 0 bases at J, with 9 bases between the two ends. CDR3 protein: CASSFGGFSYNEQFF. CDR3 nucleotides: TGTGCCAGCAGTTTTGGAGGGTTCTCCTACAATGAGCAGTTCTTC.

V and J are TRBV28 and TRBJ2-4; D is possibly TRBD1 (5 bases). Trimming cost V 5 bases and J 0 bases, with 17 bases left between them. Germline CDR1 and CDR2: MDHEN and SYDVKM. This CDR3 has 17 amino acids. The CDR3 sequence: CASSPSDMLLAKNIQYF. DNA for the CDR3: TGTGCCAGCAGTCCCTCGGACATGCTCTTAGCCAAAAACATTCAGTACTTC.